Following are 14 T cell receptor beta chains from one sample sequenced in a study of T-cell reconstitution after alpha-beta-depleted transplantation in children. Unique molecular identifiers were incorporated when the TCRbeta library was constructed. One entry per CDR3 protein results from TCRdb running MiXCR on the PCR reads. The sample lists over 550,000 distinct CDR3 sequences; roughly 10% were seen once. The sample here was PBMCs from the stem cell graft donor, taken from the stem cell graft. The receptors were gathered from a human donor who donated a stem cell graft to a child with acute myeloid leukemia.

J is TRBJ2-3 and V is TRBV10-3; possibly TRBD1 for D (5 bases). Germline V gene sequence: CDR1 ENHRY, CDR2 SYGVKD. V was clipped by 4 bases and J by 3 bases, with 11 bases between them. The CDR3 spans 14 residues. The chain's CDR3 is CAISGRDGTDTQYF. The CDR3, as DNA: TGTGCCATCAGTGGCAGGGATGGGACAGATACGCAGTATTTT.

This clonotype occurred a few times. CDR3 nucleotides: TGTGCCAGCAGTTTAGCGCTCTTAAGGGGGCGAGGCGGAAACACCATATATTTT. It translates to CASSLALLRGRGGNTIYF. The V and J genes are TRBV12-3 or TRBV12-4 and TRBJ1-3; 7 bases align to TRBD1. Trimming cost V 0 bases and J 4 bases; bases outside gene matches: 12. This CDR3 is 18 amino acids long.

This clonotype was counted a few times. The rearrangement links TRBV20-1 to TRBJ2-1, with D possibly called TRBD1 or TRBD2 (5 bases each). The V and J ends lost 6 bases and 15 bases respectively, with 18 bases between them. The CDR3 extends over 11 amino acids. Germline V gives CDR1 DFQATT, CDR2 SNEGSKA (reference sequence). For the CDR3, the DNA is TGCAGTGCCCCGAGGGTGGGGGAACCGTTCTTC. Its protein is CSAPRVGEPFF.

This clonotype came up many times. This chain uses TRBV30 with TRBJ1-2; D unclear. This CDR3 spans 11 amino acids. The V end lost 2 bases, the J end lost 6 bases, and 7 bases lay between the germline ends. Germline CDR1 reads GTSNPN; CDR2 reads SVGIG (reference sequence). As DNA, the CDR3 is TGTGCCTGGAGTCAAGGGAATGGCTACACCTTC. This codes for CAWSQGNGYTF.

This chain uses TRBV14 with TRBJ2-7, with TRBD2 matching over 10 bases. This CDR3 has 14 residues. Germline V lookup: CDR1 SGHDN, CDR2 FVKESK. The trim removed 4 bases at V and 7 bases at J, leaving 7 bases unmatched. CDR3 residues: CASSRSSGRWEQYF. The CDR3 region has the DNA TGTGCCAGCAGCCGATCTAGCGGGAGATGGGAGCAGTACTTC.

This clonotype was seen more than once but under ten times. The CDR3 bases are TGCGCCAGCAGCCACCGGGGCGGGGGGGGCAGCTCCTACAATGAGCAGTTCTTC. This translates into CASSHRGGGGSSYNEQFF. This chain links TRBV4-3 with TRBJ2-1; TRBD2 matches at 9 bases. From germline, CDR1 is LGHNA and CDR2 YSLEER. This CDR3 comprises 18 residues. With 3 bases clipped from V and 0 bases from J, the junction kept 9 bases outside the gene matches.

The chain links TRBV5-5 to TRBJ2-6; D call uncertain. Trimming pared 5 bases from V and 2 bases from J, leaving 8 bases between. CDR1 SGHKS and CDR2 YYEKEE come from the germline V gene (reference sequence). The CDR3 covers 14 residues. CDR3 sequence: CASSGDTGANVLTF. The CDR3, as DNA: TGTGCCAGCAGTGGGGATACTGGGGCCAACGTCCTGACTTTC.

The V and J genes are TRBV20-1 and TRBJ2-7, with TRBD2 as a possible D gene (7 bases). Between the trimmed V and J ends, which lost 4 bases and 2 bases, there was a span of 12 bases. Germline V gene data show CDR1 as DFQATT and CDR2 as SNEGSKA (reference sequence). The CDR3 has 13 amino acids. The CDR3 sequence: CSAKGGGTYEQYF. CDR3 nucleotides: TGCAGTGCTAAGGGGGGAGGGACCTACGAGCAGTACTTC.

This clonotype was seen ten or more times. This sequence joins TRBV3-1 and TRBJ2-7; D unclear. Germline V gene lookup returns CDR1 LGHDT and CDR2 YNNKEL (reference sequence). V was cut by 4 bases and J by 2 bases, with 12 bases left in between. CDR3 size: 14 residues. CDR3 protein: CASSLTESPYEQYF. CDR3 DNA: TGTGCCAGCAGCCTGACGGAATCCCCCTACGAGCAGTACTTC.

The chain uses TRBV7-2 and TRBJ2-7; 8 nucleotides align to TRBD2. CDR1 is SGHTA and CDR2 is FQGNSA in the germline V gene. The CDR3 length is 16 residues. With V trimmed by 5 bases and J by 1 base, 10 bases remained unmatched. In DNA form, the CDR3 reads TGTGCCAGCAGCCCCGGGGGGGTAATAGGATCCTACGAGCAGTACTTC. This sequence encodes CASSPGGVIGSYEQYF.

The CDR3 nucleotides are TGCAGTGCTATCCCCTCGACTGGACAGGGGATCTATGGCAATCAGCCCCAGCATTTT. It codes for CSAIPSTGQGIYGNQPQHF. The V and J genes are TRBV20-1 and TRBJ1-5; TRBD1 aligns across 9 bases. The CDR3 has 19 amino acids. The J segment lost 2 bases and the V segment lost 4 bases, leaving 18 bases of the junction unmatched. The germline V gene encodes CDR1 DFQATT and CDR2 SNEGSKA (reference sequence).

This chain connects TRBV6-2 or TRBV6-3 to TRBJ1-1; D may be TRBD1 (6 bases). The CDR3 runs 12 residues. Per the germline V gene, CDR1 is MNHEY and CDR2 is SVGEGT. The V end lost 5 bases, the J end lost 8 bases, and 12 bases lay between the germline ends. CDR3 sequence: CASSPAGQEAFF. CDR3 bases: TGTGCCAGCAGTCCTGCGGGACAAGAAGCTTTCTTT.

This clonotype was detected ten times or more. The chain recombines TRBV7-9 with TRBJ2-1, with 7 bases fitting TRBD1. The CDR3 is 16 residues long. The ends lost 0 bases at V and 2 bases at J; junction bases unmatched: 4. Germline V lookup: CDR1 SEHNR, CDR2 FQNEAQ (reference sequence). The CDR3 reads CASSLAWDRPYNEQFF. CDR3 in DNA: TGTGCCAGCAGCTTAGCGTGGGACAGACCCTACAATGAGCAGTTCTTC.

The table lists this clonotype with many counts. An end of the junction does not agree with germline; a read error may underlie this. The chain recombines TRBV5-1 with TRBJ2-7; D is unresolved. Germline V gene lookup returns CDR1 SGHRS and CDR2 YFSETQ. The CDR3 runs 13 residues. CDR3 region: CASSLGHGYDQYF. The CDR3 DNA reads as TGCGCCAGCAGCTTGGGTCACGGATACGATCAGTACTTC.